The 18 T cell receptor beta chains below come from one sample, sequenced in a study of OX40 agonist ivuxolimab in advanced cancers. Data came from immunoSEQ multiplex PCR; TCRdb stores just in-frame clones and leaves some out. The table lists tens of thousands of clones, about 86% of them singletons, with around 2.7% in the top ten. The specimen comprised CD4+ or CD8+ T cells sorted from blood, sampled in a trial of the OX40 agonist ivuxolimab. These receptors originate from an adult with an advanced solid tumor such as melanoma, head and neck, liver or kidney cancer.

The chain recombines TRBV6-1 with TRBJ2-5, with D possibly called TRBD1 or TRBD2 (6 bases each). Trimming shortened V by 0 bases and J by 5 bases, and 13 bases separated the two germline ends. The CDR3 runs to 15 residues. CDR1 is MNHNS, CDR2 SASEGT, per germline. This CDR3 is CASSEAWGAKETQYF. CDR3 DNA: TGTGCCAGCAGTGAAGCTTGGGGGGCGAAGGAGACCCAGTACTTC.

The rearrangement links TRBV2 to TRBJ1-5; D might be TRBD1 (5 bases). The CDR3 is made up of 14 amino acids. In germline, CDR1 is SNHLY, CDR2 FYNNEI. V gave up 1 base and J gave up 5 bases, with 9 bases separating them. CDR3 region: CASSEGSGYQPQHF. The CDR3 DNA is TGTGCCAGCAGTGAAGGGTCAGGGTATCAGCCCCAGCATTTT.

The chain's CDR3 is CASRTDLYQETQYF. The CDR3 DNA reads as TGTGCCAGCAGAACGGACTTGTACCAAGAGACCCAGTACTTC. The chain recombines TRBV6-6 with TRBJ2-5; D might be TRBD2 (5 bases). The V end lost 6 bases, the J end lost 0 bases, and 11 bases lay between the germline ends. This CDR3 is built from 14 residues. In germline, CDR1 is MNHNY, CDR2 SVGAGI (reference sequence).

This clone was observed once. This chain connects TRBV7-3 to TRBJ2-1; 10 bases align to TRBD2. With 5 bases clipped from V and 7 bases from J, the junction kept 8 bases outside the gene matches. Germline CDR1 and CDR2: SGHTA and FQGTGA. The length of the CDR3 is 15 residues. The CDR3 DNA is TGTGCCAGCAGCCCTAGCGGGAGCGTCGGGAATGAGCAGTTCTTC. This gives the protein CASSPSGSVGNEQFF.

This chain links TRBV28 with TRBJ1-2; D call uncertain. CDR1 and CDR2 from the germline V gene are MDHEN and SYDVKM. Trimming shortened V by 3 bases and J by 4 bases, and 9 bases separated the two germline ends. This CDR3 comprises 13 residues. The CDR3 DNA follows: TGTGCCAGCAGTTTTCAGGCAACCTATGGCTACACCTTC. Protein sequence: CASSFQATYGYTF.

The chain is built from TRBV5-1 and TRBJ2-1; 7 nucleotides line up with TRBD2. Germline-derived CDR1 and CDR2 are SGHRS and YFSETQ. This CDR3 is 18 amino acids long. V lost 0 bases, J lost 8 bases, and 17 bases stayed unmatched. CDR3 nucleotides: TGCGCCAGCAGCTTGGCTGATGGCGGGGGATCTCACGTCTATGAGCAGTTCTTC. The encoded protein is CASSLADGGGSHVYEQFF. The full variable domain, completed using reference TRBV5-1 and TRBJ2-1, is KAGVTQTPRYLIKTRGQQVTLSCSPISGHRSVSWYQQTPGQGLQFLFEYFSETQRNKGNFPGRFSGRQFSNSRSEMNVSTLELGDSALYLCASSLADGGGSHVYEQFFGPGTRLTVL.

A single count supports this clone. J is TRBJ1-3 and V is TRBV21-1. TRBV21-1 is a documented pseudogene. This CDR3 has 11 residues. As DNA, the CDR3 is TGTGCCAGCAGCAAAGCTAACACCATATATTTT. This translates into CASSKANTIYF.

V and J are TRBV6-6 and TRBJ2-2; 10 positions agree with TRBD2. The V and J ends lost 5 bases and 3 bases, in that order; junction bases with no gene match: 6. This CDR3 is 16 amino acids long. Germline V gene lookup returns CDR1 MNHNY and CDR2 SVGAGI (reference sequence). CDR3 region: CASSKERGGDTGELFF. DNA for the CDR3: TGTGCCAGCAGTAAAGAGCGGGGGGGGGACACCGGGGAGCTGTTTTTT.

The chain recombines TRBV5-6 with TRBJ2-5; D uncertain. CDR3 size: 14 residues. The germline V gene encodes CDR1 SGHDT and CDR2 YYEEEE. The V gene lost 4 bases and the J gene lost 4 bases, with 14 bases spanning the gap. The CDR3 nucleotides are TGTGCCAGCAGCCCCCCTCCAGTCCGAGAGACCCAGTACTTC. Translating gives CASSPPPVRETQYF.

This clone was seen only a few times. This rearrangement joins TRBV9 to TRBJ2-7; D is undetermined. The V gene's germline CDR1 is SGDLS and CDR2 YYNGEE. The CDR3 sequence is 14 residues long. V was pared by 4 bases and J by 0 bases, with 11 bases between. The CDR3 here is CASSFSASSYEQYF. The DNA for the CDR3 is TGTGCCAGCAGCTTCAGTGCCAGCTCCTACGAGCAGTACTTC.

The rearrangement uses TRBV6-5 and TRBJ2-7; TRBD1 agrees at 8 bases. This CDR3 has 13 amino acids. V lost 6 bases and J lost 6; bases outside the gene matches: 7. Germline CDR1 is MNHEY and CDR2 is SVGAGI. DNA of the CDR3: TGTGCCAGCAGCCGGACAGGGCAGGGCGAGCAGTACTTC. Translating it yields CASSRTGQGEQYF.

The chain employs TRBV7-8 and TRBJ1-2; D is perhaps TRBD1 (6 bases). V shed 6 bases and J shed 9 bases, with 20 bases lying between them. CDR1 and CDR2 from the germline V gene are SGHVS and FQNEAQ. CDR3 size: 14 residues. The CDR3 loop is CASSPQGSTISYTF. The CDR3 nucleotides read TGTGCCAGCAGTCCACAGGGATCTACTATCAGCTACACCTTC.

This chain connects TRBV29-1 to TRBJ2-2; D is perhaps TRBD2 (6 bases). CDR3 length equals 14 residues. V lost 5 bases and J 0 bases, leaving 10 bases between the germline ends. Per germline, CDR1 SQVTM and CDR2 ANQGSEA. CDR3 in DNA: TGCAGCGTTATTAGGGACTCGAACACCGGGGAGCTGTTTTTT. Residues: CSVIRDSNTGELFF.

The chain links TRBV5-4 to TRBJ2-2; 7 positions agree with TRBD2. The CDR3 covers 16 residues. V was pared by 4 bases and J by 2 bases, with 8 bases of the junction left unmatched. Germline V CDR1 and CDR2: SGHNT, YYREEE (reference sequence). CDR3 loop: CASSQGGSPNTGELFF. CDR3 bases: TGTGCCAGCAGCCAAGGCGGGAGCCCTAACACCGGGGAGCTGTTTTTT.

The DNA for the CDR3 is TGTGCCAGCAGTGAATCCTCCGGCAGGGGCAGTCAGCCCCAGCATTTT. It is translated as CASSESSGRGSQPQHF. The chain recombines TRBV6-1 with TRBJ1-5; D is perhaps TRBD1 (6 bases). The germline CDR1 and CDR2 sequences are MNHNS and SASEGT. Between the trimmed V and J ends, which lost 2 bases and 6 bases, there was a span of 17 bases. CDR3 length equals 16 residues.

The chain combines TRBV7-2 with TRBJ2-3; 13 bases fit TRBD2. The germline V gene encodes CDR1 SGHTA and CDR2 FQGNSA. The CDR3 is 18 amino acids. V shed 0 bases and J 1 base; nucleotides not matched to a gene: 4. DNA of the CDR3: TGTGCCAGCAGCTTAGCCCCACTAGCGGGGGGGCGCACAGATACGCAGTATTTT. The encoded protein is CASSLAPLAGGRTDTQYF.

This clone appeared a few times. The chain employs TRBV30 and TRBJ1-4, with D unclear. Between the trimmed V and J ends, which lost 3 bases and 0 bases, there was a span of 8 bases. CDR1 and CDR2 (germline): GTSNPN, SVGIG (reference sequence). CDR3 length: 14 residues. The DNA for the CDR3 is TGTGCCTGGAGCAACGGAGCAACTAATGAAAAACTGTTTTTT. Residues: CAWSNGATNEKLFF.

The chain combines TRBV10-3 with TRBJ2-2; D may correspond to TRBD1 or TRBD2 (5 bases each). Trimming pared 7 bases from V and 0 bases from J, leaving 12 bases between. The germline V gene has CDR1 ENHRY and CDR2 SYGVKD. The CDR3 sequence is 15 residues long. Written as DNA, the CDR3 is TGTGCCATCAAGGGGACGGTGGCGAACACCGGGGAGCTGTTTTTT. Protein sequence: CAIKGTVANTGELFF.